This is a list of T cell receptor beta chains from one sample in a study of early stage breast cancer tumors. Here immunoSEQ multiplex PCR was the method, and the copy in TCRdb shows in-frame clones only, minus some. This repertoire shows 25,000 to 35,000 clones, roughly 77% found once; its top ten account for 4% to 5%. The sequencing input was blood. These TCRs come from a person between 35 and 49 years old with breast cancer. CDR3s include the opening cysteine and the closing phenylalanine or tryptophan. The D gene is left open where the match is weak. Not every row has a clone size; where given, it reads once, few, many or a size class.

CDR3	DNA	D	V	J	size
CASSQDKLSTDTQYF	TGCGCCAGCAGCCAAGATAAGCTGAGCACAGATACGCAGTATTTT	.	TRBV4-3	TRBJ2-3	.
CASSPPGGQSTYEQYF	TGTGCCAGCAGTCCCCCTGGGGGCCAATCCACCTACGAGCAGTACTTC	.	TRBV28	TRBJ2-7	.
CACRGRGTSYEQYF	TGTGCCTGCCGTGGGCGCGGTACTTCCTACGAGCAGTACTTC	.	TRBV2	TRBJ2-7	.
CASSRYRLAGHSHQETQYF	TGCGCCAGCAGCCGATATAGACTAGCGGGACATTCCCACCAAGAGACCCAGTACTTC	TRBD2	TRBV4-1	TRBJ2-5	.
CASSSPGQGIGYTF	TGTGCCAGCAGTTCCCCCGGACAGGGGATCGGCTACACCTTC	TRBD1	TRBV27	TRBJ1-2	.
CASTGPTRNYGYTF	TGTGCCAGCACTGGGCCGACCCGTAACTATGGCTACACCTTC	.	TRBV28	TRBJ1-2	few
CASSLPVNEQYF	TGTGCCAGCAGCCTCCCCGTCAACGAGCAGTACTTC	.	TRBV6-5	TRBJ2-7	.
CASCRQETQSGANVLTF	TGTGCCAGCTGCCGACAGGAGACACAGTCTGGGGCCAACGTCCTGACTTTC	.	TRBV4-2	TRBJ2-6	.
CASSLLGGAEAFF	TGTGCCAGCTCGCTGCTGGGGGGGGCTGAAGCTTTCTTT	.	TRBV18	TRBJ1-1	.
CASSLGGNTGELFF	TGTGCCAGCAGCTTAGGGGGAAACACCGGGGAGCTGTTTTTT	.	TRBV7-6	TRBJ2-2	once
CATGLAGGIGNTGELFF	TGTGCCACGGGACTAGCGGGAGGAATTGGAAACACCGGGGAGCTGTTTTTT	TRBD2	TRBV28	TRBJ2-2	.
CASSLGRGGQADTQYF	TGTGCCAGCAGTTTAGGTAGGGGGGGCCAGGCAGATACGCAGTATTTT	.	TRBV27	TRBJ2-3	.
CARSPGRTGTSGRKEGGELFF	TGTGCCAGAAGCCCCGGACGCACCGGGACTAGCGGGAGAAAAGAAGGCGGGGAGCTGTTTTTT	TRBD2	TRBV5-3	TRBJ2-2	once
CASSEMGGAQYF	TGTGCCAGCAGTGAAATGGGGGGCGCCCAGTACTTC	.	TRBV2	TRBJ2-5	.
CASSSGSYEQYF	TGTGCCAGCAGTTCGGGTTCGTACGAGCAGTACTTC	.	TRBV27	TRBJ2-7	few
CAISGRDGEGTQYF	TGTGCCATCAGTGGACGGGACGGAGAGGGCACGCAGTATTTT	.	TRBV10-3	TRBJ2-3	.
CASKPGTQPQPQHF	TGTGCCAGCAAACCCGGGACGCAACCACAGCCCCAGCATTTT	.	TRBV6-6	TRBJ1-5	.
CATTRDLGGLTEAFF	TGTGCCACCACCCGAGATCTGGGGGGGTTAACTGAAGCTTTCTTT	.	TRBV15	TRBJ1-1	.
CASSLTQGNTEAFF	TGTGCCAGCAGCTTAACACAGGGCAACACTGAAGCTTTCTTT	.	TRBV7-2	TRBJ1-1	.
CASSYGDVAGYNEQFF	TGTGCCAGCAGTTATGGGGACGTAGCGGGATACAATGAGCAGTTCTTC	TRBD2	TRBV6-6	TRBJ2-1	.
CASSPRGKREYYEQYF	TGTGCCAGCAGCCCCCGGGGGAAGCGGGAATACTACGAGCAGTACTTC	TRBD2	TRBV14	TRBJ2-7	.
CASSPQQGVGYTF	TGTGCCAGCAGCCCTCAACAGGGGGTTGGCTACACCTTC	TRBD1	TRBV7-9	TRBJ1-2	.
CASGLAAPIPKTSCGTYEQYF	TGTGCTAGTGGTTTGGCTGCCCCTATTCCCAAAACGTCCTGTGGCACCTACGAGCAGTACTTC	.	TRBV12-5	TRBJ2-7	.
CASKEREGSYNEQFF	TGTGCCAGCAAAGAGCGGGAGGGGTCCTACAATGAGCAGTTCTTC	TRBD2	TRBV27	TRBJ2-1	.
CASSQEGSVQETQYF	TGTGCCAGCAGCCAAGAAGGTAGCGTCCAAGAGACCCAGTACTTC	.	TRBV4-2	TRBJ2-5	once
CASSLFGGLAGSPVTDTQYF	TGTGCCAGCAGTTTATTTGGGGGACTAGCGGGATCCCCCGTCACAGATACGCAGTATTTT	TRBD2	TRBV27	TRBJ2-3	.
CASSSTGPPISVAKNIQYF	TGTGCCAGCAGCTCGACGGGACCGCCCATATCCGTAGCCAAAAACATTCAGTACTTC	.	TRBV11-2	TRBJ2-4	once
CASSYSSGVRQPQHF	TGTGCCAGCAGTTACTCGAGCGGGGTGCGACAGCCCCAGCATTTT	.	TRBV6-5	TRBJ1-5	.
CASGPTVSTDTQYF	TGTGCCAGCGGACCGACCGTGAGCACAGATACGCAGTATTTT	.	TRBV9	TRBJ2-3	.
CASSITGLASYNEQFF	TGTGCCAGTAGTATCACAGGACTAGCGTCTTACAATGAGCAGTTCTTC	TRBD2	TRBV19	TRBJ2-1	few
CASSLARRHSPDNEQFF	TGTGCCAGCAGCTTAGCGCGGCGGCACTCCCCGGACAATGAGCAGTTCTTC	.	TRBV7-8	TRBJ2-1	once
CASRLMSGEQYF	TGTGCCAGCAGGCTTATGTCCGGCGAGCAGTACTTC	.	TRBV7-9	TRBJ2-7	.
CASSPQSAATSYGYTF	TGTGCCAGCAGCCCACAAAGTGCAGCAACGAGCTATGGCTACACCTTC	.	TRBV9	TRBJ1-2	.
CASSIRRGTGANVLTF	TGTGCCAGTAGTATTAGGCGGGGGACTGGGGCCAACGTCCTGACTTTC	TRBD2	TRBV19	TRBJ2-6	.
CASSLAYGAGTYEQYF	TGTGCCAGCAGCTTAGCGTACGGGGCCGGGACCTACGAGCAGTACTTC	.	TRBV7-9	TRBJ2-7	.
CASSPPIPDRKNNEQFF	TGTGCCAGCTCACCACCAATACCGGACAGAAAGAACAATGAGCAGTTCTTC	.	TRBV18	TRBJ2-1	.
CASSSWTSGRDSNEQFF	TGTGCCAGCAGCTCCTGGACTAGCGGGAGAGACAGCAATGAGCAGTTCTTC	TRBD2	TRBV11-3	TRBJ2-1	few
CASRPGTSGRNEQFF	TGTGCCAGCAGACCCGGGACTAGCGGCCGCAATGAGCAGTTCTTC	TRBD2	TRBV6-1	TRBJ2-1	once
CASSAGNRLSGANVLTF	TGTGCCAGCAGTGCCGGGAACCGGCTCTCTGGGGCCAACGTCCTGACTTTC	.	TRBV6-4	TRBJ2-6	.
CASSLGLGDTQYF	TGTGCCAGCAGTTTAGGTCTGGGGGATACGCAGTATTTT	.	TRBV28	TRBJ2-3	.
CASSLRQGSNQPQHF	TGCGCCAGCAGCCTTCGACAGGGTTCGAATCAGCCCCAGCATTTT	TRBD1	TRBV4-1	TRBJ1-5	.
CASSRDRGRELFF	TGTGCCAGCAGCCGCGACAGGGGGCGGGAGCTGTTTTTT	TRBD1	TRBV7-2	TRBJ2-2	.
CASSEYPGQGDEKLFF	TGTGCCAGCAGTGAATATCCGGGACAGGGCGATGAAAAACTGTTTTTT	TRBD1	TRBV25-1	TRBJ1-4	.
CASSSAQSTLQETQYF	TGTGCCAGCTCCTCCGCCCAGAGCACCCTACAAGAGACCCAGTACTTC	.	TRBV27	TRBJ2-5	.
CASSVAPSPTDTQYF	TGTGCCAGCAGCGTAGCCCCTAGTCCCACAGATACGCAGTATTTT	.	TRBV9	TRBJ2-3	.
CASSLRGDWGSVDQPQHF	TGTGCCAGCAGTTTGAGAGGGGATTGGGGGTCAGTGGATCAGCCCCAGCATTTT	.	TRBV28	TRBJ1-5	.
CASSFRGNYGYTF	TGTGCCAGCAGTTTCCGGGGGAACTATGGCTACACCTTC	.	TRBV27	TRBJ1-2	few
CASSVDLISGNTIYF	TGTGCCAGCAGCGTAGACCTGATCTCTGGAAACACCATATATTTT	.	TRBV9	TRBJ1-3	.
CASSLGDMNSPLHF	TGCGCCAGCAGCTTGGGGGACATGAATTCACCCCTCCACTTT	.	TRBV5-1	TRBJ1-6	few
CASSLQGDTEAFF	TGCGCCAGCAGCCTACAGGGGGACACTGAAGCTTTCTTT	TRBD1	TRBV5-1	TRBJ1-1	few
CASSGEGWAVEGNYGYTF	TGTGCCAGCAGCGGGGAAGGATGGGCAGTGGAAGGGAACTATGGCTACACCTTC	.	TRBV13	TRBJ1-2	.
CASSPRSGHSYEQYF	TGTGCCAGCAGCCCCCGTTCGGGGCATAGCTACGAGCAGTACTTC	.	TRBV7-9	TRBJ2-7	medium-sized
CASSQEAGTNEKLFF	TGCGCCAGCAGCCAAGAAGCTGGGACTAATGAAAAACTGTTTTTT	.	TRBV4-3	TRBJ1-4	.